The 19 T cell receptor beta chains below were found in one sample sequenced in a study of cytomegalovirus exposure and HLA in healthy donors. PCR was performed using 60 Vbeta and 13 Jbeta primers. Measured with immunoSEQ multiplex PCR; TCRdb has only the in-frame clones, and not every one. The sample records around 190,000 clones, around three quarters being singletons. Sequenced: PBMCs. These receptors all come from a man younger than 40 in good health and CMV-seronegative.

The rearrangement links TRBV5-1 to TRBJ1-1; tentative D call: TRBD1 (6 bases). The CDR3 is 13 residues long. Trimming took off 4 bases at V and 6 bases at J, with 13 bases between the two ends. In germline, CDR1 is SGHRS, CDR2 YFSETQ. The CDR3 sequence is CASSAVDSAEAFF. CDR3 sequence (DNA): TGCGCCAGCAGCGCCGTGGACAGTGCTGAAGCTTTCTTT.

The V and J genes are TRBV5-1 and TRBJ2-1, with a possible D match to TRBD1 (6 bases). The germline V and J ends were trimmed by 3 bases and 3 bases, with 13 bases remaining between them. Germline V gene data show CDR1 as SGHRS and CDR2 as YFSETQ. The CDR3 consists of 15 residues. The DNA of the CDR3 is TGCGCCAGCAGCTGGAGACAGGACAGCTACAATGAGCAGTTCTTC. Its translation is CASSWRQDSYNEQFF.

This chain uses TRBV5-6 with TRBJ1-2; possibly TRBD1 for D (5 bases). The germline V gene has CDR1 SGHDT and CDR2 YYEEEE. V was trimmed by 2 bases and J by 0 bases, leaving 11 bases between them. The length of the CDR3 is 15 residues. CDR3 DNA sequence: TGTGCCAGCAGCTTCAACGTACAGGCTAACTATGGCTACACCTTC. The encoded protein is CASSFNVQANYGYTF.

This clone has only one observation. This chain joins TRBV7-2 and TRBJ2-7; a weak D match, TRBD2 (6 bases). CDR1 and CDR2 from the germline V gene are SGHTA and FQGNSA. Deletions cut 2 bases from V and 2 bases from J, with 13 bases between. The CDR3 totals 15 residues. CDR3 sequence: CASSLKPGLTYEQYF. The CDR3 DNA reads TGTGCCAGCAGCTTAAAACCGGGACTCACCTACGAGCAGTACTTC. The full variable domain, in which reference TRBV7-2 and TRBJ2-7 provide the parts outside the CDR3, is GAGVSQSPSNKVTEKGKDVELRCDPISGHTALYWYRQSLGQGLEFLIYFQGNSAPDKSGLPSDRFSAERTGGSVSTLTIQRTQQEDSAVYLCASSLKPGLTYEQYFGPGTRLTVT.

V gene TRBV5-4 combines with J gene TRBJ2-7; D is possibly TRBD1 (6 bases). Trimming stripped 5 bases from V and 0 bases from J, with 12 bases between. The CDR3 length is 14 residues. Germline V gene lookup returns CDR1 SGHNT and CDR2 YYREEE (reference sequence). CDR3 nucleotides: TGTGCCAGCAGTAGGGGGAGAGGCTCCTACGAGCAGTACTTC. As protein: CASSRGRGSYEQYF.

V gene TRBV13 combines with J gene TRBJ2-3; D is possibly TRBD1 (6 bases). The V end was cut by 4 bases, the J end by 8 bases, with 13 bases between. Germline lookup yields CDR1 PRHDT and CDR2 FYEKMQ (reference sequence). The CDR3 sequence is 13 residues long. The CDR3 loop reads CASSSQGEGTQYF. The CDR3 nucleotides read TGTGCCAGCAGCTCACAGGGAGAAGGTACGCAGTATTTT.

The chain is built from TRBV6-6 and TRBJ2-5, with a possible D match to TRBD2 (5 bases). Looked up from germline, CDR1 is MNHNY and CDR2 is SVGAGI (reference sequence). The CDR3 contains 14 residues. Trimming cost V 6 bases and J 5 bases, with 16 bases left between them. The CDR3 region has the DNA TGTGCCAGCAGCCCCGGACTCGTGGGGGAGACCCAGTACTTC. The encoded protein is CASSPGLVGETQYF.

The CDR3: CASSFTGANVLTF. For the CDR3, the DNA is TGTGCCAGCAGCTTTACTGGGGCCAACGTCCTGACTTTC. This sequence joins TRBV13 and TRBJ2-6; D call uncertain. The germline V gene has CDR1 PRHDT and CDR2 FYEKMQ (reference sequence). Between the trimmed V and J ends, which lost 3 bases and 2 bases, there was a span of 2 bases. This CDR3 has 13 residues.

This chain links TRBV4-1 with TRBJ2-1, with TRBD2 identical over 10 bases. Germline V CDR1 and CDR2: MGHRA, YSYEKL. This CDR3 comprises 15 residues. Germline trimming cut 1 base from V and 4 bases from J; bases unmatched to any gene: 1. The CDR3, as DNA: TGCGCCAGCAGCCAAGGGACTAGCGGTTACAATGAGCAGTTCTTC. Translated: CASSQGTSGYNEQFF.

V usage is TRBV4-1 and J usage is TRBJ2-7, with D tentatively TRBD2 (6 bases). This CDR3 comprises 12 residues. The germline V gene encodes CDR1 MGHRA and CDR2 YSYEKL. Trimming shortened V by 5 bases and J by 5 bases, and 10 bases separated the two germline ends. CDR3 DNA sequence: TGCGCCAGCAGCAAGACTAGTGACGAGCAGTACTTC. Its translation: CASSKTSDEQYF.

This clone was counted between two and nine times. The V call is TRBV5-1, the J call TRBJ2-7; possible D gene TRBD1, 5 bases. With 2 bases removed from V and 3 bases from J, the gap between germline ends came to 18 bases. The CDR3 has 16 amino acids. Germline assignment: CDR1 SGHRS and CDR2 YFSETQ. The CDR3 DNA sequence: TGCGCCAGCAGCTTTTGGCTACGACAGACTGGCTACGAGCAGTACTTC. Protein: CASSFWLRQTGYEQYF.

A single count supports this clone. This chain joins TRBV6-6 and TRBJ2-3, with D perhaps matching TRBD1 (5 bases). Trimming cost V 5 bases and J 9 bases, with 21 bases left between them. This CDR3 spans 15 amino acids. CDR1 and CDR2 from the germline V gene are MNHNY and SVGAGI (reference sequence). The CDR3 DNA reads TGTGCCAGCAGTGGGGCCGGACCTCAGACGGGCACGCAGTATTTT. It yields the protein CASSGAGPQTGTQYF.

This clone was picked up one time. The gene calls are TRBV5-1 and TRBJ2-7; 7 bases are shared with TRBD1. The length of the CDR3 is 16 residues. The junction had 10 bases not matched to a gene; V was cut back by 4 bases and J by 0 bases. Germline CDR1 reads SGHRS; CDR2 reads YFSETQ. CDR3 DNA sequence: TGCGCCAGCAGCGTCCACCAGGGGGTTTACTCCTACGAGCAGTACTTC. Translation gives CASSVHQGVYSYEQYF.

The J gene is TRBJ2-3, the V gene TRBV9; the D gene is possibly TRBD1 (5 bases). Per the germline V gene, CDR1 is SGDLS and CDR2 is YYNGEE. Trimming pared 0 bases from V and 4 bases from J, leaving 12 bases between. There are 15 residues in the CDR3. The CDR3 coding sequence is TGTGCCAGCAGCGTAGCTCAGGGATTCGCAGATACGCAGTATTTT. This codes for CASSVAQGFADTQYF.

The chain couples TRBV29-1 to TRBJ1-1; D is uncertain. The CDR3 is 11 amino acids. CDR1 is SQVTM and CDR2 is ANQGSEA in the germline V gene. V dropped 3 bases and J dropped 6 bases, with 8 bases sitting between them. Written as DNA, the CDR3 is TGCAGCGTTGAGTCCGGGGCTGAAGCTTTCTTT. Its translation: CSVESGAEAFF.

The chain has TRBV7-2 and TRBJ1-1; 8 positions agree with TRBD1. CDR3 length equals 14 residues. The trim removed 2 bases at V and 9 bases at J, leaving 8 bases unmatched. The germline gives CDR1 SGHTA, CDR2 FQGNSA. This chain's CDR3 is CASSLRQGALKAFF. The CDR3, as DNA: TGTGCCAGCAGCTTACGGCAGGGGGCGCTTAAAGCTTTCTTT.

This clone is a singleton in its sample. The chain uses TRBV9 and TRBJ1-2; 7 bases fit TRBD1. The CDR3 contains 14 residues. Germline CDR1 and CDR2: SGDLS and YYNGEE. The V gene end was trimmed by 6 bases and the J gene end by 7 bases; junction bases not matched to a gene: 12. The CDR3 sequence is CASTKTGKGVGYTF. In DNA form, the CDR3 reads TGTGCCAGCACCAAGACAGGGAAGGGAGTTGGCTACACCTTC. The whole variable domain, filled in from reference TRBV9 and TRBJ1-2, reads DSGVTQTPKHLITATGQRVTLRCSPRSGDLSVYWYQQSLDQGLQFLIQYYNGEERAKGNILERFSAQQFPDLHSELNLSSLELGDSALYFCASTKTGKGVGYTFGSGTRLTVV.

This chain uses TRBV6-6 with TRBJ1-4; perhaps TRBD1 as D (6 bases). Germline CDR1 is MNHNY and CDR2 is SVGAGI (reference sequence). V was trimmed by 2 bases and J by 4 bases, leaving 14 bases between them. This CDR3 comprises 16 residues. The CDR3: CASSYGLGALNEKLFF. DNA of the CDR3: TGTGCCAGCAGTTACGGTCTGGGGGCGCTTAATGAAAAACTGTTTTTT.

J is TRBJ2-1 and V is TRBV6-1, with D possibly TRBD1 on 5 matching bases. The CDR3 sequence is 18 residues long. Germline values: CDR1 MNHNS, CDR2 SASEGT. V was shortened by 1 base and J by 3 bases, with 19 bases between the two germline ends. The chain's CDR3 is CASSEDRLFTGHYNEQFF. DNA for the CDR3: TGTGCCAGCAGTGAAGATCGTCTGTTTACAGGCCACTACAATGAGCAGTTCTTC.